The entry below gives a single T cell receptor beta chain sequence along with its context. Methods used by the authors: It was from reference gene primer amplification that nucleated cell counts were estimated. Profiling relied on immunoSEQ multiplex PCR, and the TCRdb table lists in-frame clones only, not all of them. V, J and clone size were drawn from that table, and D and trimming were deduced from the DNA. The sample lists some 160,000 clones, approximately 87% occurring once. This record comes from a study of blood T cell repertoires in COVID-19. In the study overall: Acute and convalescent COVID-19 specimens originated in the United States, Italy and Spain.

The ends lost 0 bases at V and 0 bases at J; junction bases unmatched: 5. Germline lookup yields CDR1 LGHNA and CDR2 YSLEER. CDR3 length equals 18 residues. The source is a woman in her 70s with acute or convalescent COVID-19. The chain couples TRBV4-3 to TRBJ1-6; 7 nucleotides agree with TRBD1. Sequencing input: peripheral blood. CDR3 sequence reads: CASSQDVRGSSYNSPLHF. CDR3 in DNA: TGCGCCAGCAGCCAAGATGTCAGGGGGAGCTCCTATAATTCACCCCTCCACTTT.